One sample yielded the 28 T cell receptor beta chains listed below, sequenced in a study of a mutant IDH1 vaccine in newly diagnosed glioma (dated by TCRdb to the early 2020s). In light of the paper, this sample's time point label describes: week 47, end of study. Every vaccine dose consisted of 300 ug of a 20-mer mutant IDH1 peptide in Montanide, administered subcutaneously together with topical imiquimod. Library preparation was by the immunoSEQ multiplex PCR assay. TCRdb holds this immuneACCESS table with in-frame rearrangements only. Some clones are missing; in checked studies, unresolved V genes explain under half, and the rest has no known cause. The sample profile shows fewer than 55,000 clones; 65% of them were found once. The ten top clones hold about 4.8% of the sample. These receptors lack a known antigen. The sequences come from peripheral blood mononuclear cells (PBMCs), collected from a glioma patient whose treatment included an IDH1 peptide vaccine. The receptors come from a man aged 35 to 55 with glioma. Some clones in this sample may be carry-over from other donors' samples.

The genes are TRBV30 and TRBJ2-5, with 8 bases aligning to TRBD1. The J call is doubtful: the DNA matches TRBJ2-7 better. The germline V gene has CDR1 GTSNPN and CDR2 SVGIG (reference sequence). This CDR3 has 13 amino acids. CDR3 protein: CAGRDRPSYEQYF. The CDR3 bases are TGTGCTGGCCGGGACAGGCCCTCCTACGAGCAGTACTTC.

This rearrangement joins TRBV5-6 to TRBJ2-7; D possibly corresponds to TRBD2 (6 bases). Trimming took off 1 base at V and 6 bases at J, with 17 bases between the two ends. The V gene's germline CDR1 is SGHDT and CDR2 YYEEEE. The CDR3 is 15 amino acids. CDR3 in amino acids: CASSLNGGSGTEQYF. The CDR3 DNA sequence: TGTGCCAGCAGCTTGAATGGGGGGTCGGGCACCGAGCAGTACTTC.

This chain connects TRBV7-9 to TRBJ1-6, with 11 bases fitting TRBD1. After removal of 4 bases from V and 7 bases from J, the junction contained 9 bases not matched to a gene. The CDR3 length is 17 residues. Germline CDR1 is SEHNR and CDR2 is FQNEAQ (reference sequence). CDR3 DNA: TGTGCCAGCAGCTCCTGGACAGGGGGCGCGGGGAATTCACCCCTCCACTTT. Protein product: CASSSWTGGAGNSPLHF. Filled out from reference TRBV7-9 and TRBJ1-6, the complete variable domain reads DTGVSQNPRHKITKRGQNVTFRCDPISEHNRLYWYRQTLGQGPEFLTYFQNEAQLEKSRLLSDRFSAERPKGSFSTLEIQRTEQGDSAMYLCASSSWTGGAGNSPLHFGNGTRLTVT.

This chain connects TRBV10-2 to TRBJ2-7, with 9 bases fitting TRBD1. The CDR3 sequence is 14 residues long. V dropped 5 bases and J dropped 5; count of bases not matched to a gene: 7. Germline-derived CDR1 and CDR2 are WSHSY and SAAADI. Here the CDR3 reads CASSRDRETHEQYF. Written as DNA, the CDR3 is TGCGCCAGCAGTCGGGACAGGGAGACTCACGAGCAGTACTTC.

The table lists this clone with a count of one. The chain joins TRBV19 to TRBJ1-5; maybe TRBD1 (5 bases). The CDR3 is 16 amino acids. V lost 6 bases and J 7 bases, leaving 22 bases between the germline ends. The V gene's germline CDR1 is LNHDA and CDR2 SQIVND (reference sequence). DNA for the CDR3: TGTGCCAGTAGGAAGACCGGGCGGGGGTTTCACCAGCCCCAGCATTTT. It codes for CASRKTGRGFHQPQHF.

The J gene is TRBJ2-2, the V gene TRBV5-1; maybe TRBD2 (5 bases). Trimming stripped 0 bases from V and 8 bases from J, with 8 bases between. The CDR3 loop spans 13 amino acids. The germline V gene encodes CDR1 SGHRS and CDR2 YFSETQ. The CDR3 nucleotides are TGCGCCAGCAGCTTGGTGCGGACTGGGGAGCTGTTTTTT. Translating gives CASSLVRTGELFF. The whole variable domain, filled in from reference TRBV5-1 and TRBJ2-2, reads KAGVTQTPRYLIKTRGQQVTLSCSPISGHRSVSWYQQTPGQGLQFLFEYFSETQRNKGNFPGRFSGRQFSNSRSEMNVSTLELGDSALYLCASSLVRTGELFFGEGSRLTVL.

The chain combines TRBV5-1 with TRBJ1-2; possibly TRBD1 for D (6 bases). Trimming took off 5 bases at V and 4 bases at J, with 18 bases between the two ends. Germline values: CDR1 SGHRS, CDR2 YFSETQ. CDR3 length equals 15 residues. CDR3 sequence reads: CASSPPWGLSYGYTF. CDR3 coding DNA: TGCGCCAGCAGTCCTCCTTGGGGGCTCAGCTATGGCTACACCTTC.

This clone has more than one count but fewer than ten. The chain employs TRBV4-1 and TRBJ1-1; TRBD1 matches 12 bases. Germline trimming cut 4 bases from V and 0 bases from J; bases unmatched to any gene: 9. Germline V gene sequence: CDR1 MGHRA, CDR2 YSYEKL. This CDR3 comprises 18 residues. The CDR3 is CASSPTPGQGAVNTEAFF. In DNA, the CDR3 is TGCGCCAGCAGCCCAACTCCGGGACAGGGGGCTGTGAACACTGAAGCTTTCTTT.

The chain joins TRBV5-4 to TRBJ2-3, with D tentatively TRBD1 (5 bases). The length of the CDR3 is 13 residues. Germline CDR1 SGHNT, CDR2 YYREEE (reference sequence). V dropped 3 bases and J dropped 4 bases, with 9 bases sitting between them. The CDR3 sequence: CASSSQGSDTQYF. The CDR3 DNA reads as TGTGCCAGCAGCTCCCAGGGCTCAGATACGCAGTATTTT.

The CDR3 coding sequence is TGTGCCAGCAGCCCGAGGGGGCCCTCCTATAATTCACCCCTCCACTTT. Translating it yields CASSPRGPSYNSPLHF. The V and J genes are TRBV27 and TRBJ1-6, with 7 positions matching TRBD1. V shed 6 bases and J 0 bases; nucleotides not matched to a gene: 5. The V gene's germline CDR1 is MNHEY and CDR2 SMNVEV (reference sequence). The CDR3 runs 16 residues.

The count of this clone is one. CDR3 in DNA: TGCGCCAGCAGCTCGTTAGCGGGCCAAGAGACCCAGTACTTC. Encoded protein: CASSSLAGQETQYF. The chain joins TRBV5-1 to TRBJ2-5; TRBD2 aligns across 7 bases. The J segment lost 1 base and the V segment lost 3 bases, leaving 3 bases of the junction unmatched. Germline-derived CDR1 and CDR2 are SGHRS and YFSETQ. The CDR3 extends over 14 amino acids.

The CDR3 bases are TGCGCCAGCAGCCAAGATGGTTCGGGGCTCTCGATGGGGCAGTACTTC. Amino acid sequence: CASSQDGSGLSMGQYF. The chain links TRBV4-1 to TRBJ2-7; the D gene could be TRBD1 or TRBD2 (5 bases each). This CDR3 region has 16 residues. Trimming pared 0 bases from V and 9 bases from J, leaving 21 bases between. Germline V gives CDR1 MGHRA, CDR2 YSYEKL.

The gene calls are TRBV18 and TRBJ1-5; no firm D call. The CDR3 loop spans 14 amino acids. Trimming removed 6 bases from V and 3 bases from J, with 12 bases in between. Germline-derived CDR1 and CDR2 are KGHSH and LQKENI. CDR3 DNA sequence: TGTGCCAGCTCCCCCACGGAGGCCAATCAGCCCCAGCATTTT. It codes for CASSPTEANQPQHF.

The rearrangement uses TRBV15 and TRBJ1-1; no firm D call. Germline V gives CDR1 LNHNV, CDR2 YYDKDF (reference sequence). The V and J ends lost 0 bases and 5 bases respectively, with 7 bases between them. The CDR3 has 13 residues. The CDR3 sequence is CATSREVGTEAFF. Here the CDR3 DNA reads TGTGCCACCAGCAGAGAGGTGGGGACTGAAGCTTTCTTT.

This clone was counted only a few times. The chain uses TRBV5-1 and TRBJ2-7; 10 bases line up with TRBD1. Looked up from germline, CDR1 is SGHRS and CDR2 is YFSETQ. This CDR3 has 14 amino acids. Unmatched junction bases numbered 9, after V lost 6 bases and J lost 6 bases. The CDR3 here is CASTPRQGAGEQYF. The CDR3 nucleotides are TGCGCCAGCACTCCTAGACAGGGGGCAGGCGAGCAGTACTTC. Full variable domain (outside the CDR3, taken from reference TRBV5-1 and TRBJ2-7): KAGVTQTPRYLIKTRGQQVTLSCSPISGHRSVSWYQQTPGQGLQFLFEYFSETQRNKGNFPGRFSGRQFSNSRSEMNVSTLELGDSALYLCASTPRQGAGEQYFGPGTRLTVT.

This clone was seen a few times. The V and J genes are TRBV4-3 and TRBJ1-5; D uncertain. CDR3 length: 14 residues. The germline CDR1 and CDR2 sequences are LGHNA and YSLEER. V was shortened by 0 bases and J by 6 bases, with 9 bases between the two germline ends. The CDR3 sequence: CASSQDVEVQPQHF. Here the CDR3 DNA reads TGCGCCAGCAGCCAAGATGTCGAGGTTCAGCCCCAGCATTTT.

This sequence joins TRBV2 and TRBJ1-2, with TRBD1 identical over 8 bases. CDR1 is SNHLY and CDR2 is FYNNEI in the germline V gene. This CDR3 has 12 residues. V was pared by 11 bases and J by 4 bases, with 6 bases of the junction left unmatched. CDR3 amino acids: CAGDQGAYGYTF. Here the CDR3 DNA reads TGTGCCGGGGACCAGGGGGCCTATGGCTACACCTTC.

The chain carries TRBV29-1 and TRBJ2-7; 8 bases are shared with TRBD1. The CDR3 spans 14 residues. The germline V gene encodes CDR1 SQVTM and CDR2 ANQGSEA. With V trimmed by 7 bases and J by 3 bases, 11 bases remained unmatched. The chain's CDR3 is CSASPGGSFYEQYF. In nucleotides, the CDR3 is TGCAGCGCTTCTCCAGGGGGCTCCTTCTACGAGCAGTACTTC.

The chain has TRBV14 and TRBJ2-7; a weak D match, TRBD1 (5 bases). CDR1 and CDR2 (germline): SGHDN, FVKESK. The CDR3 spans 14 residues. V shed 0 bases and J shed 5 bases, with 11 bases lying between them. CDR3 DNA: TGTGCCAGCAGCCAAGATGGGGCCTGGCACGAGCAGTACTTC. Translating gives CASSQDGAWHEQYF.

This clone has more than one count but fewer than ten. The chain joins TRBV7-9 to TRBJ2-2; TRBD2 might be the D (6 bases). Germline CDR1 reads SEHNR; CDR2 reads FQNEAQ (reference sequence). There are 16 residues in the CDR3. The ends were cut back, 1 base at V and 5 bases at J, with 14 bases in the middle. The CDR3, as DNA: TGTGCCAGCAGCTTAGATTCGGGGGATTGGACCGGGGAGCTGTTTTTT. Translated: CASSLDSGDWTGELFF.

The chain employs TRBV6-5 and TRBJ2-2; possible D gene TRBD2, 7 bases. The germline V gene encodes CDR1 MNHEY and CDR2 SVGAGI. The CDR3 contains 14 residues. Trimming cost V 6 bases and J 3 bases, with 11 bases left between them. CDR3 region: CASRGGGYTGELFF. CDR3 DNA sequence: TGTGCCAGCAGGGGAGGGGGATACACCGGGGAGCTGTTTTTT.

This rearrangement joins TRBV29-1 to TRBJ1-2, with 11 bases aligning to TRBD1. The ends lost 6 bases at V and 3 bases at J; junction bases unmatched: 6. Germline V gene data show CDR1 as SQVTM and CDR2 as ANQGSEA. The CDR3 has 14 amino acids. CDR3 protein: CSVEGTGGDYGYTF. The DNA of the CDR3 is TGCAGCGTCGAGGGGACAGGGGGGGACTATGGCTACACCTTC.

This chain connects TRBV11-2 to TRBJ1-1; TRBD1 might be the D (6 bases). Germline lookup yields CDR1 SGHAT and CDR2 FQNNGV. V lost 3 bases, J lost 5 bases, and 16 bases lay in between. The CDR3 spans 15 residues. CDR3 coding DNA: TGTGCCAGCAGCTTTACTCTCCCGGGGGCAACTGAAGCTTTCTTT. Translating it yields CASSFTLPGATEAFF. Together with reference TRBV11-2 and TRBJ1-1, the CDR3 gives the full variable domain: EAGVAQSPRYKIIEKRQSVAFWCNPISGHATLYWYQQILGQGPKLLIQFQNNGVVDDSQLPKDRFSAERLKGVDSTLKIQPAKLEDSAVYLCASSFTLPGATEAFFGQGTRLTVV.

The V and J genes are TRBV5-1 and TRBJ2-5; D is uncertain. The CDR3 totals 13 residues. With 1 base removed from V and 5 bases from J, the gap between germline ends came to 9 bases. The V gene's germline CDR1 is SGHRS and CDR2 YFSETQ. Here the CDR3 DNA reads TGCGCCAGCAGCTTGACGGACCGGGAGACCCAGTACTTC. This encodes CASSLTDRETQYF.

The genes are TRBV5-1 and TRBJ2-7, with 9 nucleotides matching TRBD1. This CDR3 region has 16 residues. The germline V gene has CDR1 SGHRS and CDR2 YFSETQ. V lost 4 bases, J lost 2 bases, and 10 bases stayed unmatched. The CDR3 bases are TGCGCCAGCAGCCCCCAGGGGACAGGGAACCCCTACGAGCAGTACTTC. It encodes CASSPQGTGNPYEQYF.

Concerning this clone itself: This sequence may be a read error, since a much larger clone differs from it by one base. In DNA, the CDR3 is TGCAACGTTGCCCAGGGCGGAGACTACACCTTC. Encoded protein: CNVAQGGDYTF. The chain employs TRBV29-1 and TRBJ1-2, with D maybe TRBD1 (5 bases). Germline CDR1 and CDR2: SQVTM and ANQGSEA. The CDR3 is 11 residues long. Full variable domain (missing parts from reference TRBV29-1 and TRBJ1-2): SAVISQKPSRDICQRGTSLTIQCQVDSQVTMMFWYRQQPGQSLTLIATANQGSEATYESGFVIDKFPISRPNLTFSTLTVSNMSPEDSSIYLCNVAQGGDYTFGSGTRLTVV.

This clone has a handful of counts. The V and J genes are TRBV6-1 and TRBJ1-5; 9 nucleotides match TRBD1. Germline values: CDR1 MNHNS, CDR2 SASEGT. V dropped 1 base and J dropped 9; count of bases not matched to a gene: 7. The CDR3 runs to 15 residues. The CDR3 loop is CASSEEETGGSPQHF. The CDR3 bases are TGTGCCAGCAGTGAAGAGGAGACAGGGGGGTCGCCCCAGCATTTT.

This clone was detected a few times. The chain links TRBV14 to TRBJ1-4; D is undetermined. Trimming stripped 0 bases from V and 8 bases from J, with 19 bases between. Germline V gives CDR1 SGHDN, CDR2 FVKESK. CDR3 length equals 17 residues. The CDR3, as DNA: TGTGCCAGCAGCCAAGATCTAGGGAGGCTCCGGAAAGAAAAACTGTTTTTT. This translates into CASSQDLGRLRKEKLFF.